Each of the 15 T cell receptor beta chains below was sequenced from the same sample in a study of technical replicates of blood from a few donors. Data came from immunoSEQ multiplex PCR; TCRdb stores just in-frame clones and leaves some out. This sample has about 66,000 clones, with 88% found just once. Sequenced sample: PBMCs. The source is a human donor in good health. Some clones in this sample may be carry-over from other donors' samples.

The rearrangement uses TRBV2 and TRBJ2-7; 8 bases are shared with TRBD2. J lost 5 bases, V lost 0 bases, and 9 bases had no gene match. Germline V gene lookup returns CDR1 SNHLY and CDR2 FYNNEI. CDR3 length: 16 residues. The CDR3 coding sequence is TGTGCCAGCAGTGAAGCTATGCCGGGAGGGTGGAACGAGCAGTACTTC. It codes for CASSEAMPGGWNEQYF.

This rearrangement joins TRBV19 to TRBJ1-1; D not certain. The length of the CDR3 is 15 residues. Between the trimmed V and J ends, which lost 9 bases and 5 bases, there was a span of 22 bases. Germline values: CDR1 LNHDA, CDR2 SQIVND (reference sequence). The CDR3 spells CASAGSYPIKTEAFF. CDR3 DNA: TGTGCCAGCGCCGGGTCCTACCCCATAAAGACTGAAGCTTTCTTT.

This clone was seen only a few times. The chain uses TRBV2 and TRBJ1-2; 9 bases are a match to TRBD1. The CDR3 contains 13 residues. Losses at the gene ends were 8 bases for V and 5 bases for J; bases not matched to a gene: 6. Germline V gives CDR1 SNHLY, CDR2 FYNNEI. The DNA of the CDR3 is TGTGCCAGCCGACAGGGGGTTTCGTATGGCTACACCTTC. This gives the protein CASRQGVSYGYTF.

The chain has TRBV7-6 and TRBJ2-2, with a tentative D call TRBD2 (6 bases). Trimming left V 5 bases short and J 7 bases short, with 17 bases between. Germline V gene sequence: CDR1 SGHVS, CDR2 FNYEAQ. The CDR3 covers 15 residues. The CDR3 loop is CASSALAQPDGELFF. CDR3 in DNA: TGTGCCAGCAGCGCACTAGCCCAGCCCGACGGGGAGCTGTTTTTT.

CDR3 in amino acids: CSVEAWLAGGLGQFF. DNA for the CDR3: TGCAGCGTTGAAGCCTGGCTAGCGGGGGGGCTGGGGCAGTTCTTC. The chain links TRBV29-1 to TRBJ2-1, with 12 bases lining up with TRBD2. CDR3 length: 15 residues. The ends lost 1 base at V and 12 bases at J; junction bases unmatched: 10. The germline CDR1 and CDR2 sequences are SQVTM and ANQGSEA.

The chain uses TRBV5-6 and TRBJ2-7, with a weak D call TRBD2 (5 bases). Trimming left V 3 bases short and J 2 bases short, with 9 bases between. From germline, CDR1 is SGHDT and CDR2 YYEEEE. The length of the CDR3 is 13 residues. The CDR3 DNA is TGTGCCAGCAGCTATAGCGAGGCCTACGAGCAGTACTTC. This sequence encodes CASSYSEAYEQYF.

J is TRBJ1-1 and V is TRBV15; the D is unclear. V lost 6 bases to trimming and J lost 1 base, with 9 bases between them. This CDR3 has 13 residues. Germline V gene sequence: CDR1 LNHNV, CDR2 YYDKDF (reference sequence). CDR3 nucleotides: TGTGCCACCAGGCCGAGAGGGAACACTGAAGCTTTCTTT. It specifies CATRPRGNTEAFF.

The J gene is TRBJ1-2, the V gene TRBV7-9, with a weak D call TRBD1 (5 bases). CDR1 and CDR2 from the germline V gene are SEHNR and FQNEAQ (reference sequence). The ends were cut back, 1 base at V and 9 bases at J, with 18 bases in the middle. CDR3 size: 15 residues. The CDR3, as DNA: TGTGCCAGCAGCTTAGGACAGACAGCCATTTCGAGCTACACCTTC. It specifies CASSLGQTAISSYTF.

The chain joins TRBV2 to TRBJ1-5; 7 positions agree with TRBD1. CDR3 length: 15 amino acids. Germline V CDR1 and CDR2: SNHLY, FYNNEI. V trimming: 4 bases; J trimming: 6 bases; junction bases outside the gene matches: 9. This CDR3 reads CASSGQGAMGQPQHF. CDR3 in DNA: TGTGCCAGCAGTGGACAGGGCGCGATGGGTCAGCCCCAGCATTTT.

V usage is TRBV6-5 and J usage is TRBJ2-2; a weak D match, TRBD2 (5 bases). CDR3 length equals 16 residues. V was clipped by 2 bases and J by 3 bases, with 13 bases between them. Germline CDR1 is MNHEY and CDR2 is SVGAGI. Here the CDR3 reads CASSYDYAKDTGELFF. CDR3 DNA sequence: TGTGCCAGCAGTTACGACTACGCGAAAGACACCGGGGAGCTGTTTTTT.

The chain recombines TRBV11-1 with TRBJ2-1; D remains unclear. The CDR3 runs 14 residues. CDR1 and CDR2 (germline): SGHAT, FQDESV (reference sequence). V shed 1 base and J shed 10 bases, with 14 bases lying between them. The DNA for the CDR3 is TGTGCCAGCAGCTTAGGTCCTACCCGCAGGGAGCAGTTCTTC. Protein product: CASSLGPTRREQFF.

The chain is built from TRBV5-1 and TRBJ2-2, with 10 bases aligning to TRBD2. Germline CDR1 and CDR2: SGHRS and YFSETQ. CDR3 length: 17 amino acids. The trim removed 4 bases at V and 5 bases at J, leaving 11 bases unmatched. The CDR3 protein is CASSPGTSAFGTGELFF. CDR3 bases: TGCGCCAGCAGCCCCGGGACTAGCGCGTTTGGGACCGGGGAGCTGTTTTTT. Filled out from reference TRBV5-1 and TRBJ2-2, the complete variable domain reads KAGVTQTPRYLIKTRGQQVTLSCSPISGHRSVSWYQQTPGQGLQFLFEYFSETQRNKGNFPGRFSGRQFSNSRSEMNVSTLELGDSALYLCASSPGTSAFGTGELFFGEGSRLTVL.

This chain uses TRBV21-1 with TRBJ1-5; the table names TRBD1, a call not compared with the DNA. TRBV21-1 is classified as a pseudogene. The CDR3 is 19 residues long. CDR3 sequence (DNA): TGTGCCAGCACCTCCCATGCGGGGACAGCAGATAACCCCAATCAGCCCCAGCATTTT. This codes for CASTSHAGTADNPNQPQHF.

The V and J genes are TRBV20-1 and TRBJ2-7, with D unresolved. The V end lost 5 bases, the J end lost 5 bases, and 10 bases lay between the germline ends. The CDR3 consists of 11 residues. Germline-derived CDR1 and CDR2 are DFQATT and SNEGSKA (reference sequence). For the CDR3, the DNA is TGCAGTGCTGGCCATCCGAACGAGCAGTACTTC. Translating gives CSAGHPNEQYF.

The chain is built from TRBV5-4 and TRBJ2-7, with D maybe TRBD1 (6 bases). There are 12 residues in the CDR3. Germline V gene lookup returns CDR1 SGHNT and CDR2 YYREEE (reference sequence). Trimming left V 5 bases short and J 8 bases short, with 14 bases between. The CDR3 DNA is TGTGCCAGCAGAAACCAATGGGGGCAGCAGTACTTC. It specifies CASRNQWGQQYF.